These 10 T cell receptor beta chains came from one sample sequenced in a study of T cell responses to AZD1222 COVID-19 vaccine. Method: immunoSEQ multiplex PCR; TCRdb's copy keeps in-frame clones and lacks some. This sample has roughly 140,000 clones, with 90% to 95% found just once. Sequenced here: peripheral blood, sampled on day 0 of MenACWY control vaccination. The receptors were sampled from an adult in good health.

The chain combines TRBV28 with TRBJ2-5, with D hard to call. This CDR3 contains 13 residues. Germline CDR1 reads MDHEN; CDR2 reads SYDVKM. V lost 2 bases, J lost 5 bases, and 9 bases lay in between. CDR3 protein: CASSLIQTETQYF. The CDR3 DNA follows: TGTGCCAGCAGTTTAATCCAGACTGAGACCCAGTACTTC.

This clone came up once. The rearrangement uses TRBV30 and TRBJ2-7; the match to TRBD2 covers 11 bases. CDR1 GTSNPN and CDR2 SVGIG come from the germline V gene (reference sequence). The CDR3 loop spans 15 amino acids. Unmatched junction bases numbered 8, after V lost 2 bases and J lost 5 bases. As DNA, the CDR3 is TGTGCCTGGAGTTTGTCTAGCGGGAGGACGAACGAGCAGTACTTC. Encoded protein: CAWSLSSGRTNEQYF.

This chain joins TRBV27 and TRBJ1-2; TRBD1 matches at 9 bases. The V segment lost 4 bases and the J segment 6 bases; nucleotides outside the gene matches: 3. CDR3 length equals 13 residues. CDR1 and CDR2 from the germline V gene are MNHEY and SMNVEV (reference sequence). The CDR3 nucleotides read TGTGCCAGCAGTTCCGGGACAGGGCATGGCTACACCTTC. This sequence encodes CASSSGTGHGYTF.

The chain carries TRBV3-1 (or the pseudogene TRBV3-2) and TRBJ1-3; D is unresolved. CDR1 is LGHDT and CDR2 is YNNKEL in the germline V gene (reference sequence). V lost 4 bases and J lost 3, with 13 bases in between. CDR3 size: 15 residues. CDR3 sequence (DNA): TGTGCCAGCAGCCCGTCACATTCCGGTGGAAACACCATATATTTT. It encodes CASSPSHSGGNTIYF.

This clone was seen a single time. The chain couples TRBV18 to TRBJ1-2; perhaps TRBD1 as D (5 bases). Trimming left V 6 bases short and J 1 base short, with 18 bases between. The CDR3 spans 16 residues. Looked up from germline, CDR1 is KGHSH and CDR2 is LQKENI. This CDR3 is CASSPEGDRFNYGYTF. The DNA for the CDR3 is TGTGCCAGCTCCCCCGAGGGCGACAGATTTAACTATGGCTACACCTTC.

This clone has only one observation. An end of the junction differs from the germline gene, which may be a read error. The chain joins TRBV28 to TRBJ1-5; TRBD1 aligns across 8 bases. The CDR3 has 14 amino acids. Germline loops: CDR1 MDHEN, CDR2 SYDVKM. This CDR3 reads CASNLQGGNQPQHF. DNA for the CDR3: TGTGCCAGCAATTTACAGGGGGGCAATCAGCCCCAGCATTTT.

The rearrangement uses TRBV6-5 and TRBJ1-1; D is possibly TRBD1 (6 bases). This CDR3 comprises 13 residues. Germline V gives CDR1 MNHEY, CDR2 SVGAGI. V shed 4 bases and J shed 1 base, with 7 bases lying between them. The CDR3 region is CASSWGQNTEAFF. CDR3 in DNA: TGTGCCAGCAGTTGGGGACAGAACACTGAAGCTTTCTTT.

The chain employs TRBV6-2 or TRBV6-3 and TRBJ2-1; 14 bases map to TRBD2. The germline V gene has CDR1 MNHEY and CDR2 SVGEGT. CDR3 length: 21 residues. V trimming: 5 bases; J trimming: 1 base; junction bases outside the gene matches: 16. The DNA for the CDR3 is TGTGCCAGCAGTCACACCAACCGCCCGGGACTAGCGGGAGCGTCCTACAATGAGCAGTTCTTC. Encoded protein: CASSHTNRPGLAGASYNEQFF.

CDR3 sequence: CASSLVVAANTGELFF. CDR3 in DNA: TGTGCCAGCAGCTTGGTTGTAGCGGCGAACACCGGGGAGCTGTTTTTT. This chain uses TRBV5-5 with TRBJ2-2, with D perhaps matching TRBD2 (6 bases). The CDR3 is 16 residues long. Trimming pared 0 bases from V and 0 bases from J, leaving 9 bases between. Germline V gene sequence: CDR1 SGHKS, CDR2 YYEKEE (reference sequence). The variable domain in full, with the rest retrieved from reference TRBV5-5 and TRBJ2-2, is DAGVTQSPTHLIKTRGQQVTLRCSPISGHKSVSWYQQVLGQGPQFIFQYYEKEERGRGNFPDRFSARQFPNYSSELNVNALLLGDSALYLCASSLVVAANTGELFFGEGSRLTVL.

The CDR3, as DNA: TGTGCCAGCAGCCAAACCTTCAGGGATGACTATGGCTACACCTTC. It specifies CASSQTFRDDYGYTF. The chain recombines TRBV3-1 (or the pseudogene TRBV3-2) with TRBJ1-2; D is possibly TRBD1 (5 bases). The V end was cut by 2 bases, the J end by 3 bases, with 13 bases between. CDR1 LGHDT and CDR2 YNNKEL come from the germline V gene (reference sequence). This CDR3 spans 15 amino acids.